One sample yielded the 7 T cell receptor beta chains listed below, sequenced in a study of cytomegalovirus exposure and HLA in healthy donors. The PCR ran on 60 Vbeta and 13 Jbeta primers. Sequenced by immunoSEQ multiplex PCR; TCRdb stores in-frame clones only, minus some. The table records 90,000 to 150,000 clones, more than 80% of them present only once. The material sequenced was PBMCs. The receptors here all came from a man aged 35 to 55 in good health and CMV-seronegative.

In regard to this clone: A junction boundary mismatches the germline segment, possibly from a read error. CDR3 loop: CASSQDPSSGANGLTF. In DNA, the CDR3 is TGCGCCAGCAGCCAAGATCCGAGCTCTGGGGCCAACGGCCTGACTTTC. The chain carries TRBV5-4 and TRBJ2-6; TRBD1 is a possible D gene (5 bases). Germline V CDR1 and CDR2: SGHNT, YYREEE (reference sequence). The CDR3 sequence is 16 residues long.

The chain has TRBV19 and TRBJ2-6, with D maybe TRBD1 (6 bases). Looked up from germline, CDR1 is LNHDA and CDR2 is SQIVND (reference sequence). This CDR3 has 16 amino acids. With 5 bases removed from V and 3 bases from J, the gap between germline ends came to 14 bases. The CDR3 coding sequence is TGTGCCAGTAGTGAACAGGGAAGTGGTGGGGCCAACGTCCTGACTTTC. Its protein is CASSEQGSGGANVLTF.

The rearrangement uses TRBV9 and TRBJ1-4; D not resolved. The CDR3 spans 13 residues. Trimming shortened V by 4 bases and J by 4 bases, and 8 bases separated the two germline ends. The germline V gene has CDR1 SGDLS and CDR2 YYNGEE. CDR3 DNA: TGTGCCAGCAGCTCCGGGGATAATGAAAAACTGTTTTTT. It translates to CASSSGDNEKLFF.

This clone was seen only once. V gene TRBV30 combines with J gene TRBJ2-1; D may be TRBD2 (5 bases). CDR3 length: 11 amino acids. V lost 0 bases and J 9 bases, leaving 6 bases between the germline ends. CDR1 GTSNPN and CDR2 SVGIG come from the germline V gene (reference sequence). The CDR3 sequence: CAWSVLGEQFF. CDR3 sequence (DNA): TGTGCCTGGAGTGTACTAGGTGAGCAGTTCTTC.

The rearrangement joins TRBV30 to TRBJ1-2; no firm D call. This CDR3 spans 12 amino acids. CDR1 GTSNPN and CDR2 SVGIG come from the germline V gene (reference sequence). V lost 2 bases to trimming and J lost 8 bases, with 12 bases between them. The DNA for the CDR3 is TGTGCCTGGAGTAGCGGGGTTTGGGGCTACACCTTC. It encodes CAWSSGVWGYTF.

This clone was detected only a few times. The rearrangement joins TRBV30 to TRBJ2-3; TRBD1 agrees at 9 bases. The trim removed 2 bases at V and 3 bases at J, leaving 3 bases unmatched. The CDR3 covers 14 residues. In germline, CDR1 is GTSNPN, CDR2 SVGIG (reference sequence). The CDR3 DNA follows: TGTGCCTGGAGTACAGGGACAGGGACAGATACGCAGTATTTT. Its translation is CAWSTGTGTDTQYF.

The chain combines TRBV2 with TRBJ2-1; D remains ambiguous. The CDR3 totals 12 residues. Trimming took off 6 bases at V and 4 bases at J, with 7 bases between the two ends. Germline V gives CDR1 SNHLY, CDR2 FYNNEI. The CDR3 bases are TGTGCCAGCAGCGCGCTTTACAATGAGCAGTTCTTC. This codes for CASSALYNEQFF.